The 24 T cell receptor beta chains in this list originate from one sample, sequenced in a study of blood T cell repertoires in COVID-19. The repertoire was sequenced with immunoSEQ multiplex PCR; TCRdb's copy has only in-frame clones and lacks some. Here the sample spans roughly 100,000 clones, roughly 87% being singletons. Sequenced: peripheral blood. The source of these receptors is a man aged 45-65 years with acute or convalescent COVID-19.

The rearrangement uses TRBV13 and TRBJ2-7; 9 nucleotides match TRBD1. This CDR3 region has 14 residues. CDR1 is PRHDT and CDR2 is FYEKMQ in the germline V gene (reference sequence). The trim removed 5 bases at V and 6 bases at J, leaving 8 bases unmatched. The CDR3 spells CASSLDRGRGEQYF. In DNA form, the CDR3 reads TGTGCCAGCAGCCTCGACAGGGGGAGAGGCGAGCAGTACTTC.

The chain is built from TRBV28 and TRBJ2-7; 10 nucleotides line up with TRBD1. The V and J ends lost 3 bases and 3 bases, in that order; junction bases with no gene match: 8. In germline, CDR1 is MDHEN, CDR2 SYDVKM. The CDR3 sequence is 16 residues long. This CDR3 reads CASSFNSGTGVYEQYF. As DNA, the CDR3 is TGTGCCAGCAGTTTTAACTCCGGGACAGGGGTCTACGAGCAGTACTTC. Combining the CDR3 with reference TRBV28 and TRBJ2-7 gives the whole variable domain DVKVTQSSRYLVKRTGEKVFLECVQDMDHENMFWYRQDPGLGLRLIYFSYDVKMKEKGDIPEGYSVSREKKERFSLILESASTNQTSMYLCASSFNSGTGVYEQYFGPGTRLTVT.

For this clone: Mismatch with germline at one junction end may stem from a read error. This sample includes further DNA sequences coding for the same CDR3. V and J are TRBV19 and TRBJ2-7; 10 bases match TRBD1. The germline CDR1 and CDR2 sequences are LNHDA and SQIVND (reference sequence). This CDR3 has 15 residues. CDR3 residues: CASSLDRGRAYEQYF. In nucleotides, the CDR3 is TGTGCCAGTAGTTTAGACAGGGGGCGAGCCTACGAGCAGTACTTC.

A single count supports this clone. V gene TRBV2 combines with J gene TRBJ2-1; 8 bases are a match to TRBD2. The CDR3 consists of 15 residues. Germline values: CDR1 SNHLY, CDR2 FYNNEI. The junction had 11 bases not matched to a gene; V was cut back by 6 bases and J by 7 bases. This chain's CDR3 is CASRAPAGEVNEQFF. In nucleotides, the CDR3 is TGTGCCAGCAGGGCCCCAGCGGGAGAGGTTAATGAGCAGTTCTTC.

For this clone: The same CDR3 can be traced to other DNA sequences in this sample. The V gene is TRBV11-2, the J gene TRBJ2-7; 10 nucleotides agree with TRBD2. CDR1 and CDR2 from the germline V gene are SGHAT and FQNNGV. V was clipped by 6 bases and J by 1 base; unmatched bases: 3. CDR3 length: 14 residues. The CDR3 coding sequence is TGTGCCAGCAGTTCTAGCGGGAGTTCCTACGAGCAGTACTTC. This translates into CASSSSGSSYEQYF.

This clone was seen a few times. This chain connects TRBV6-6 to TRBJ2-7; no definite D call. Germline V lookup: CDR1 MNHNY, CDR2 SVGAGI (reference sequence). The germline V and J ends were trimmed by 4 bases and 2 bases, with 6 bases remaining between them. The CDR3 has 12 residues. The CDR3: CASSSSAYEQYF. In DNA form, the CDR3 reads TGTGCCAGCAGTTCGAGCGCCTACGAGCAGTACTTC.

The chain employs TRBV7-9 and TRBJ2-7, with TRBD2 matching 14 bases. Germline CDR1 SEHNR, CDR2 FQNEAQ (reference sequence). The ends lost 4 bases at V and 4 bases at J; junction bases unmatched: 9. This CDR3 contains 17 residues. The CDR3 DNA sequence: TGTGCCAGCAGCTCGCCGGGACTAGCGGGAGAGTGGTACGAGCAGTACTTC. Amino acid sequence: CASSSPGLAGEWYEQYF.

The J gene is TRBJ2-2, the V gene TRBV11-2, with D perhaps matching TRBD1 (6 bases). V was clipped by 5 bases and J by 7 bases, with 11 bases between them. Per germline, CDR1 SGHAT and CDR2 FQNNGV. The CDR3 has 13 amino acids. CDR3 residues: CASSGRGGGELFF. CDR3 sequence (DNA): TGTGCCAGCAGCGGACGAGGGGGCGGGGAGCTGTTTTTT. Full variable domain (remainder filled in from reference TRBV11-2 and TRBJ2-2): EAGVAQSPRYKIIEKRQSVAFWCNPISGHATLYWYQQILGQGPKLLIQFQNNGVVDDSQLPKDRFSAERLKGVDSTLKIQPAKLEDSAVYLCASSGRGGGELFFGEGSRLTVL.

This chain joins TRBV28 and TRBJ2-2, with 7 positions matching TRBD1. The CDR3 spans 14 residues. V trimming: 6 bases; J trimming: 3 bases; junction bases outside the gene matches: 4. Germline CDR1 MDHEN, CDR2 SYDVKM. CDR3 coding DNA: TGTGCCAGCAGGACAGGGTCGGACACCGGGGAGCTGTTTTTT. It specifies CASRTGSDTGELFF. Complete variable domain (other parts from reference TRBV28 and TRBJ2-2): DVKVTQSSRYLVKRTGEKVFLECVQDMDHENMFWYRQDPGLGLRLIYFSYDVKMKEKGDIPEGYSVSREKKERFSLILESASTNQTSMYLCASRTGSDTGELFFGEGSRLTVL.

This rearrangement joins TRBV18 to TRBJ1-1; weak D call: TRBD1 (6 bases). The V end was cut by 3 bases, the J end by 4 bases, with 18 bases between. Per the germline V gene, CDR1 is KGHSH and CDR2 is LQKENI. The CDR3 contains 16 residues. The CDR3 DNA reads TGTGCCAGCTCACCGATCTGGGGGCGCCCCCGCACTGAAGCTTTCTTT. Amino acid sequence: CASSPIWGRPRTEAFF. The whole variable domain, remainder taken from reference TRBV18 and TRBJ1-1, is NAGVMQNPRHLVRRRGQEARLRCSPMKGHSHVYWYRQLPEEGLKFMVYLQKENIIDESGMPKERFSAEFPKEGPSILRIQQVVRGDSAAYFCASSPIWGRPRTEAFFGQGTRLTVV.

This clone was observed once. The genes are TRBV29-1 and TRBJ1-1; D uncertain. CDR3 length equals 13 residues. Germline values: CDR1 SQVTM, CDR2 ANQGSEA. With 2 bases removed from V and 1 base from J, the gap between germline ends came to 8 bases. For the CDR3, the DNA is TGCAGCGTTGAAAGAGTCGGGAACACTGAAGCTTTCTTT. Encoded protein: CSVERVGNTEAFF.

V gene TRBV5-6 combines with J gene TRBJ2-7; 9 bases are a match to TRBD1. The CDR3 covers 17 residues. Germline V CDR1 and CDR2: SGHDT, YYEEEE. V was pared by 3 bases and J by 1 base, with 11 bases of the junction left unmatched. CDR3 DNA sequence: TGTGCCAGCAGCTCGACAACAGGGGGCGCAGGGTCCTACGAGCAGTACTTC. This translates into CASSSTTGGAGSYEQYF. Together with reference TRBV5-6 and TRBJ2-7, the CDR3 gives the full variable domain: DAGVTQSPTHLIKTRGQQVTLRCSPKSGHDTVSWYQQALGQGPQFIFQYYEEEERQRGNFPDRFSGHQFPNYSSELNVNALLLGDSALYLCASSSTTGGAGSYEQYFGPGTRLTVT.

This clone occurred once. The chain employs TRBV25-1 and TRBJ2-3, with D tentatively TRBD1 (5 bases). V lost 5 bases and J 6 bases, leaving 9 bases between the germline ends. Germline V gene lookup returns CDR1 MGHDK and CDR2 SYGVNS. This CDR3 is built from 12 residues. This CDR3 reads CASSKRQDTQYF. The CDR3 DNA is TGTGCCAGCAGTAAAAGACAGGATACGCAGTATTTT.

This clone was seen just once. CDR3 bases: TGTGCCAGCAGCGTAGAAGTGACAGGGTTACCCGGCGGGGAGCTGTTTTTT. Protein sequence: CASSVEVTGLPGGELFF. V and J are TRBV9 and TRBJ2-2, with 7 nucleotides matching TRBD1. CDR3 length equals 17 residues. V trimming: 0 bases; J trimming: 7 bases; junction bases outside the gene matches: 12. In germline, CDR1 is SGDLS, CDR2 YYNGEE.

This clone has more than one count but fewer than ten. The gene calls are TRBV30 and TRBJ2-7; 9 nucleotides align to TRBD1. The CDR3 covers 13 residues. Losses at the gene ends were 2 bases for V and 5 bases for J; bases not matched to a gene: 4. CDR1 is GTSNPN, CDR2 SVGIG, per germline (reference sequence). This chain's CDR3 is CAWSYRGRNEQYF. DNA of the CDR3: TGTGCCTGGAGTTACAGGGGGCGTAACGAGCAGTACTTC. The full variable domain, completed using reference TRBV30 and TRBJ2-7, is SQTIHQWPATLVQPVGSPLSLECTVEGTSNPNLYWYRQAAGRGLQLLFYSVGIGQISSEVPQNLSASRPQDRQFILSSKKLLLSDSGFYLCAWSYRGRNEQYFGPGTRLTVT.

This clone was found a few times. This chain links TRBV18 with TRBJ2-7; tentative D call: TRBD2 (6 bases). Trimming cost V 3 bases and J 4 bases, with 13 bases left between them. The CDR3 is 14 amino acids. CDR1 is KGHSH, CDR2 LQKENI, per germline. CDR3 sequence reads: CASSPVAENYEQYF. The CDR3 nucleotides are TGTGCCAGCTCACCGGTAGCGGAAAATTACGAGCAGTACTTC.

This clone was detected once. The chain couples TRBV9 to TRBJ2-6; no reliable D call. This CDR3 has 14 amino acids. Looked up from germline, CDR1 is SGDLS and CDR2 is YYNGEE. Trimming shortened V by 3 bases and J by 0 bases, and 4 bases separated the two germline ends. This chain's CDR3 is CASSGGSGANVLTF. CDR3 bases: TGTGCCAGCAGCGGAGGCTCTGGGGCCAACGTCCTGACTTTC.

The V gene is TRBV29-1, the J gene TRBJ2-1; TRBD1 is a possible D gene (5 bases). The CDR3 spans 14 residues. V lost 2 bases and J lost 8, with 16 bases in between. Germline CDR1 and CDR2: SQVTM and ANQGSEA. The CDR3 DNA reads as TGCAGCGTTGAAAGTCGGACATTAGGCGATGAGCAGTTCTTC. Translated: CSVESRTLGDEQFF.

J is TRBJ2-1 and V is TRBV7-8; D not certain. The CDR3 covers 16 residues. V was trimmed by 7 bases and J by 4 bases, leaving 20 bases between them. CDR1 and CDR2 (germline): SGHVS, FQNEAQ. CDR3 amino acids: CASNERVETFYNEQFF. The CDR3 nucleotides read TGTGCCAGCAACGAGAGAGTAGAGACTTTTTACAATGAGCAGTTCTTC.

The V call is TRBV7-9, the J call TRBJ2-4; 7 bases are a match to TRBD1. Unmatched junction bases numbered 5, after V lost 5 bases and J lost 4 bases. Germline lookup yields CDR1 SEHNR and CDR2 FQNEAQ (reference sequence). This CDR3 has 14 amino acids. CDR3 coding DNA: TGTGCCAGCAGCCCCGGGACAGAGAAAAACATTCAGTACTTC. The encoded protein is CASSPGTEKNIQYF.

The chain is built from TRBV10-3 and TRBJ2-1, with TRBD2 matching 7 bases. The CDR3 has 18 amino acids. Germline assignment: CDR1 ENHRY and CDR2 SYGVKD. The ends lost 5 bases at V and 0 bases at J; junction bases unmatched: 13. CDR3 nucleotides: TGTGCCATCAGTTCAGGAGCTAGCGGACGGAGCTCCTACAATGAGCAGTTCTTC. Its translation is CAISSGASGRSSYNEQFF.

V is TRBV7-2 and J is TRBJ2-1; 8 bases line up with TRBD1. Trimming at V came to 5 bases and at J to 1 base, leaving 4 bases not matched to a gene. Germline assignment: CDR1 SGHTA and CDR2 FQGNSA. This CDR3 comprises 15 residues. This CDR3 reads CASSPWTGSYNEQFF. The CDR3 DNA reads TGTGCCAGCAGCCCTTGGACAGGGTCCTACAATGAGCAGTTCTTC. Using reference TRBV7-2 and TRBJ2-1 for the parts outside the CDR3, the full variable domain is GAGVSQSPSNKVTEKGKDVELRCDPISGHTALYWYRQSLGQGLEFLIYFQGNSAPDKSGLPSDRFSAERTGGSVSTLTIQRTQQEDSAVYLCASSPWTGSYNEQFFGPGTRLTVL.

V is TRBV5-4 and J is TRBJ2-7; no firm D call. Germline CDR1 is SGHNT and CDR2 is YYREEE (reference sequence). CDR3 length equals 14 residues. Deletions cut 4 bases from V and 2 bases from J, with 13 bases between. In nucleotides, the CDR3 is TGTGCCAGCAGCCCTGGTGTTGGCCCCTACGAGCAGTACTTC. Translation: CASSPGVGPYEQYF.

V and J are TRBV5-4 and TRBJ1-1; tentatively, D is TRBD1 (5 bases). The CDR3 is 14 residues long. Trimming left V 6 bases short and J 1 base short, with 13 bases between. Germline V lookup: CDR1 SGHNT, CDR2 YYREEE (reference sequence). In DNA, the CDR3 is TGTGCCAGCACGTCCAGGGCCAGGAACACTGAAGCTTTCTTT. Protein sequence: CASTSRARNTEAFF.